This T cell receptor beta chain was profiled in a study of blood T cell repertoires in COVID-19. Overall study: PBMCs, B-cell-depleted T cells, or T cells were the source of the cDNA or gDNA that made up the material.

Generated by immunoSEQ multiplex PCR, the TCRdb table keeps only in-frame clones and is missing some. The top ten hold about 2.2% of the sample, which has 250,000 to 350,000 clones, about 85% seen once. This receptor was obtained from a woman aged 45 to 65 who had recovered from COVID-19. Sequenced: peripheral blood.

In DNA, the CDR3 is TGTGCCAGCAGCGCCTACAGGGATGGCTACACCTTC. Protein sequence: CASSAYRDGYTF. The chain uses TRBV9 and TRBJ1-2, with D possibly being TRBD1 (6 bases). CDR3 size: 12 residues. Germline V lookup: CDR1 SGDLS, CDR2 YYNGEE. Trimming pared 3 bases from V and 6 bases from J, leaving 9 bases between.